The text below deals with one TCR beta chain. The junction departs from the called germline gene at one end, perhaps through a read error. This sample stems from a study of shared clonotypes between healthy human individuals. Profiling relied on immunoSEQ multiplex PCR, and the TCRdb table lists in-frame clones only, not all of them. Counted here are 1.5 million to 1.9 million clones, approximately 98% occurring once; the ten biggest clones make up about 0.45%. In germline, CDR1 is MNHNS, CDR2 SASEGT. CDR3 length equals 18 residues. The sample taken for sequencing was naive CD4+ T cells sorted from blood. Subset denoted: CD45RA+ positively selected. The sequence derives from a man aged 25-45 years in good health. The V and J genes are TRBV6-1 and TRBJ2-3; TRBD2 matches 13 bases. CDR3 DNA sequence: TGTGCCAGCAGTCAAGCCCGGACTAGCGGGAGAGGTGCAGATACGCAGTATTTT. It encodes CASSQARTSGRGADTQYF.